Shown below are 8 T cell receptor beta chains from a single sample sequenced in a study of cytomegalovirus exposure and HLA in healthy donors. Clones were read by immunoSEQ multiplex PCR, and TCRdb kept only the in-frame ones, dropping some. The table lists about 130,000 clones, roughly 91% of them singletons. Sequenced: PBMCs. These receptors were taken from a man aged 30 to 39 in good health and CMV-seronegative.

J is TRBJ2-7 and V is TRBV4-3; 9 bases line up with TRBD2. V shed 1 base and J 1 base; nucleotides not matched to a gene: 5. Germline V gives CDR1 LGHNA, CDR2 YSLEER. This CDR3 contains 16 residues. This CDR3 reads CASSQGLAVGSYEQYF. CDR3 nucleotide sequence: TGCGCCAGCAGCCAAGGACTAGCGGTCGGTTCCTACGAGCAGTACTTC.

V usage is TRBV6-5 and J usage is TRBJ2-7; D is perhaps TRBD1 (6 bases). Germline-derived CDR1 and CDR2 are MNHEY and SVGAGI. The CDR3 spans 13 residues. Trimming removed 6 bases from V and 4 bases from J, with 13 bases in between. CDR3 nucleotide sequence: TGTGCCAGCAGGATGGGGGCCGATTACGAGCAGTACTTC. Translated, it gives CASRMGADYEQYF.

The chain employs TRBV29-1 and TRBJ2-7; TRBD1 matches 9 bases. After removal of 6 bases from V and 5 bases from J, the junction contained 5 bases not matched to a gene. The CDR3 loop spans 12 amino acids. CDR1 is SQVTM and CDR2 is ANQGSEA in the germline V gene. The CDR3 sequence is CSVGQGPDEQYF. The CDR3 nucleotides are TGCAGCGTGGGACAGGGTCCGGACGAGCAGTACTTC.

On this clone: A read error may account for a junction end that differs from germline. The J gene is TRBJ2-5, the V gene TRBV11-2, with 8 nucleotides matching TRBD1. Germline loops: CDR1 SGHAT, CDR2 FQNNGV. The CDR3 covers 14 residues. The CDR3 protein is CASSVDRGAETQYF. The CDR3 DNA reads as TGTGCCAGCAGCGTAGACAGGGGCGCGGAGACCCAGTACTTC.

This chain links TRBV5-4 with TRBJ2-7, with D perhaps matching TRBD1 (5 bases). The CDR3 is 12 residues long. Trimming shortened V by 4 bases and J by 3 bases, and 8 bases separated the two germline ends. Germline assignment: CDR1 SGHNT and CDR2 YYREEE (reference sequence). CDR3 in amino acids: CASSKGDYEQYF. CDR3 coding DNA: TGTGCCAGCAGCAAAGGGGACTACGAGCAGTACTTC.

This clone was found a few times. This chain links TRBV6-1 with TRBJ2-7; 7 nucleotides match TRBD1. This CDR3 is built from 14 residues. V shed 7 bases and J 0 bases; nucleotides not matched to a gene: 6. The germline gives CDR1 MNHNS, CDR2 SASEGT. This chain's CDR3 is CASTRTGVSYEQYF. In DNA, the CDR3 is TGTGCCAGCACGCGGACAGGCGTCTCCTACGAGCAGTACTTC.

The chain has TRBV14 and TRBJ1-6; no reliable D call. This CDR3 region has 15 residues. V lost 1 base, J lost 7 bases, and 11 bases lay in between. Looked up from germline, CDR1 is SGHDN and CDR2 is FVKESK. The CDR3 loop is CASSQAAGINSPLHF. The CDR3 DNA follows: TGTGCCAGCAGCCAAGCCGCGGGAATCAATTCACCCCTCCACTTT.

This chain uses TRBV5-4 with TRBJ2-4; tentative D call: TRBD1 (5 bases). V shed 4 bases and J shed 5 bases, with 19 bases lying between them. The CDR3 is 16 residues long. Looked up from germline, CDR1 is SGHNT and CDR2 is YYREEE (reference sequence). The CDR3 sequence is CASSQTARADENIQYF. The CDR3 DNA reads TGTGCCAGCAGCCAGACAGCCAGGGCGGACGAAAACATTCAGTACTTC.